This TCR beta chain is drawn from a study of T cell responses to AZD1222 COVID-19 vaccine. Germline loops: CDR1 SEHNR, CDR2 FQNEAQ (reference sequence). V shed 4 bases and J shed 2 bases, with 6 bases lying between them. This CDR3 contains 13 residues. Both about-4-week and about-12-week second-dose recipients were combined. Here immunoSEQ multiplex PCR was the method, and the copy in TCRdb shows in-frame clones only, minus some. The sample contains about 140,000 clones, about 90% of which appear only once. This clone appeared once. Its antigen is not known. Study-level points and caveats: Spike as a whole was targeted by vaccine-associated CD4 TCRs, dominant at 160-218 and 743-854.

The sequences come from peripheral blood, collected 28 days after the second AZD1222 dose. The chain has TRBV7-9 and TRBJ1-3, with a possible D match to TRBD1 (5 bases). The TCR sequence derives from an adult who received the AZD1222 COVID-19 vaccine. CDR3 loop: CASSSRAGNTIYF. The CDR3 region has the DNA TGTGCCAGCAGCTCCAGGGCTGGAAACACCATATATTTT. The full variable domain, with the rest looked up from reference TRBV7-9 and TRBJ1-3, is DTGVSQNPRHKITKRGQNVTFRCDPISEHNRLYWYRQTLGQGPEFLTYFQNEAQLEKSRLLSDRFSAERPKGSFSTLEIQRTEQGDSAMYLCASSSRAGNTIYFGEGSWLTVV.